This TCR beta chain was captured in a study of blood T cells in healthy people across ages. V lost 5 bases to trimming and J lost 7 bases; unmatched junction nucleotides: 13. There are 17 residues in the CDR3. Together with a sample-barcoded 5' primer, a J-beta primer mix was included in a second PCR lasting about 7 to 11 cycles. TCRdb passed the 5' RACE reads through MiXCR, listing each CDR3 protein once. The sample records 800,000 or so distinct CDR3 sequences, about 25% being singletons. This sample also appeared in a second study, on T cells of mothers and their children. That work contributes: Over 8 million reads per mother and some 3 million per child were obtained.

Material: blood. This chain joins TRBV12-3 or TRBV12-4 and TRBJ2-1; 11 bases match TRBD1. This receptor was obtained from a boy aged 5-17 years in good health. The CDR3 DNA reads TGTGCCAGCAGTGAATCACCGGGACAGGGGGTATCGAATGAGCAGTTCTTC. It translates to CASSESPGQGVSNEQFF.